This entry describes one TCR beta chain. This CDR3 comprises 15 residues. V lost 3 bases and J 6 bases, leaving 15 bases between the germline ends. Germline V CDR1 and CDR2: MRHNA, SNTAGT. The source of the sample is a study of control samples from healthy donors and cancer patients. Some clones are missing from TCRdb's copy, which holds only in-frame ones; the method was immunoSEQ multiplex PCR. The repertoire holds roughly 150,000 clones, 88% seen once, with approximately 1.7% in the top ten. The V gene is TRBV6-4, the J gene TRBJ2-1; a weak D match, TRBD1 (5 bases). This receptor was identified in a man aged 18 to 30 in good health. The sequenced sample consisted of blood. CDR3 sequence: CASSDTAGMGNEQFF. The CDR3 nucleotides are TGTGCCAGCAGTGATACCGCAGGGATGGGCAATGAGCAGTTCTTC.